This T cell receptor beta chain was captured by sequencing in a study of T cell repertoires in cytomegalovirus infection. Study-wide context: Shared public TCR beta signatures pointed to both CMV infection and a matching HLA type. General study findings and limits: Ex vivo responses were dominated by HLA-C-restricted CMV-specific TCR beta clonotypes. Identification of carriers of CMV plus the relevant HLA was achieved through cumulative public TCR beta family frequency.

Note on this clonotype: Antigen: not known.

A single record per CDR3 protein comes from TCRdb applying MiXCR to the reads. The sample has around 630,000 distinct CDR3 sequences; approximately 25% are singletons. Trimming shortened V by 6 bases and J by 0 bases, and 12 bases separated the two germline ends. Germline V gives CDR1 SNHLY, CDR2 FYNNEI. The CDR3 totals 15 residues. J is TRBJ1-5 and V is TRBV2; D might be TRBD1 (6 bases). The sample comprised CD8+ T cells from PBMCs. The receptor's source is a human donor in good health (CMV status not recorded). Some clones in this sample may be carry-over from other donors' samples. The CDR3 nucleotides read TGTGCCAGCAGCGTCAGGGGAAATAGCAATCAGCCCCAGCATTTT. Its translation: CASSVRGNSNQPQHF.